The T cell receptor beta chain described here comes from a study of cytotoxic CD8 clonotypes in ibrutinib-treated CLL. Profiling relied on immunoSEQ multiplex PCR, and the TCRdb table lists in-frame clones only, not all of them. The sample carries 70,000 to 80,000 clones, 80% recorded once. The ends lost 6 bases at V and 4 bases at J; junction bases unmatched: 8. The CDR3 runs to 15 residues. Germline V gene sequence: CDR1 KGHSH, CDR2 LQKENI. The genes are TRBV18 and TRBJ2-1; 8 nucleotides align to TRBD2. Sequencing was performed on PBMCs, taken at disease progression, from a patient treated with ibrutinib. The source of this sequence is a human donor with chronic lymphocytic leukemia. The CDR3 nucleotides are TGTGCCAGCTCCTTATTAGCGGGGAATTACAATGAGCAGTTCTTC. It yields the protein CASSLLAGNYNEQFF. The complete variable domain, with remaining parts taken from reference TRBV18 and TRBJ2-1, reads NAGVMQNPRHLVRRRGQEARLRCSPMKGHSHVYWYRQLPEEGLKFMVYLQKENIIDESGMPKERFSAEFPKEGPSILRIQQVVRGDSAAYFCASSLLAGNYNEQFFGPGTRLTVL.